One and the same sample provided the 28 T cell receptor beta chains below, sequenced in a study of vaccination and CD4 T cells after COVID-19. Treatment indicated: approximately 10-day PBMC culture with coronavirus spike peptide pools or control peptides (ViraFEST assay). Their recognized antigens are unknown. Sequencing of the DNA from cultured CD4+ T cells was carried out with the Oncomine TCR Beta short-read assay. MiXCR, run by TCRdb on the PCR reads, gives a single entry per CDR3 protein. The data show roughly 14,000 distinct CDR3 sequences, about 46% seen once. Sequenced: CD4+ T cells from blood, cultured in vitro. The receptors originated from a human donor who had recovered from COVID-19.

The V call is TRBV7-9, the J call TRBJ1-1, with D possibly matching TRBD1 (5 bases). The CDR3 runs 15 residues. Trimming took 3 bases from V and 4 from J, leaving 15 bases between them. Germline CDR1 is SEHNR and CDR2 is FQNEAQ (reference sequence). DNA of the CDR3: TGTGCCAGCAGCTTGGGAGGGGTCCCGGCCACTGAAGCTTTCTTT. Translated: CASSLGGVPATEAFF. The full variable domain, its missing parts supplied by reference TRBV7-9 and TRBJ1-1, is DTGVSQNPRHKITKRGQNVTFRCDPISEHNRLYWYRQTLGQGPEFLTYFQNEAQLEKSRLLSDRFSAERPKGSFSTLEIQRTEQGDSAMYLCASSLGGVPATEAFFGQGTRLTVV.

The rearrangement links TRBV28 to TRBJ1-1; D may be TRBD1 (5 bases). V was cut by 6 bases and J by 7 bases, with 12 bases left in between. Germline V gene data show CDR1 as MDHEN and CDR2 as SYDVKM. The CDR3 spans 12 residues. CDR3 residues: CASRLQENEAFF. In DNA form, the CDR3 reads TGTGCCAGCAGGTTACAGGAGAATGAAGCTTTCTTT.

The chain is built from TRBV7-2 and TRBJ1-6; no firm D call. The CDR3 is 16 amino acids. Germline V CDR1 and CDR2: SGHTA, FQGNSA. V lost 1 base and J 5 bases, leaving 12 bases between the germline ends. This CDR3 reads CASSLGSGRDNSPLHF. The CDR3 region has the DNA TGTGCCAGCAGCTTAGGGTCCGGCAGAGATAATTCACCCCTCCACTTT. The full variable domain, rest sourced from reference TRBV7-2 and TRBJ1-6, is GAGVSQSPSNKVTEKGKDVELRCDPISGHTALYWYRQSLGQGLEFLIYFQGNSAPDKSGLPSDRFSAERTGGSVSTLTIQRTQQEDSAVYLCASSLGSGRDNSPLHFGNGTRLTVT.

This clonotype was observed a few times. In nucleotides, the CDR3 is TGTGCCAGCAGTTACTCCTCGCCCTTGGCGAGCTCCTATAATTCACCCCTCCACTTT. Its translation: CASSYSSPLASSYNSPLHF. J is TRBJ1-6 and V is TRBV6-5, with no clear D. Germline V gives CDR1 MNHEY, CDR2 SVGAGI. Between the trimmed V and J ends, which lost 0 bases and 0 bases, there was a span of 15 bases. The CDR3 extends over 19 amino acids.

The chain employs TRBV30 and TRBJ1-1, with D possibly TRBD1 on 5 matching bases. V dropped 4 bases and J dropped 1 base, with 10 bases sitting between them. CDR3 size: 13 residues. Germline lookup yields CDR1 GTSNPN and CDR2 SVGIG (reference sequence). The CDR3 spells CAWKPGPNTEAFF. The CDR3 region has the DNA TGTGCCTGGAAGCCAGGGCCGAACACTGAAGCTTTCTTT.

The gene calls are TRBV5-4 and TRBJ1-1; no firm D call. The CDR3 contains 16 residues. V dropped 0 bases and J dropped 1 base, with 13 bases sitting between them. CDR1 is SGHNT, CDR2 YYREEE, per germline (reference sequence). The CDR3 protein is CASSLERQPPNTEAFF. Here the CDR3 DNA reads TGTGCCAGCAGCTTGGAGCGGCAACCCCCGAACACTGAAGCTTTCTTT.

The rearrangement links TRBV11-3 to TRBJ1-2; tentative D call: TRBD1 (5 bases). The V gene's germline CDR1 is SGHNT and CDR2 YENEEA. V lost 3 bases to trimming and J lost 3 bases, with 8 bases between them. This CDR3 has 13 amino acids. In DNA form, the CDR3 reads TGTGCCAGCAGCTTCGGGGGGGACTATGGCTACACCTTC. This gives the protein CASSFGGDYGYTF.

This chain links TRBV6-1 with TRBJ2-1; D might be TRBD1 (6 bases). With 4 bases removed from V and 7 bases from J, the gap between germline ends came to 8 bases. In germline, CDR1 is MNHNS, CDR2 SASEGT. The length of the CDR3 is 12 residues. CDR3 nucleotide sequence: TGTGCCAGCAGTGTTACAGGGAATGAGCAGTTCTTC. This translates into CASSVTGNEQFF.

V gene TRBV7-9 combines with J gene TRBJ2-3, with TRBD1 as a possible D gene (6 bases). V was pared by 1 base and J by 0 bases, with 11 bases between. Looked up from germline, CDR1 is SEHNR and CDR2 is FQNEAQ (reference sequence). This CDR3 comprises 16 residues. The CDR3 here is CASSLVGQGSTDTQYF. CDR3 bases: TGTGCCAGCAGCTTAGTCGGGCAGGGGAGCACAGATACGCAGTATTTT.

This clonotype appeared a few times. The rearrangement joins TRBV15 to TRBJ1-6, with 7 nucleotides matching TRBD1. The length of the CDR3 is 15 residues. The germline V gene encodes CDR1 LNHNV and CDR2 YYDKDF (reference sequence). V lost 3 bases to trimming and J lost 7 bases; unmatched junction nucleotides: 6. CDR3 sequence: CATSRGTAKNSPLHF. The CDR3 coding sequence is TGTGCCACCAGCAGGGGGACAGCGAAGAATTCACCCCTCCACTTT.

The chain employs TRBV6-5 and TRBJ1-6, with D uncertain. Germline V gene sequence: CDR1 MNHEY, CDR2 SVGAGI. The CDR3 covers 12 residues. With 2 bases removed from V and 8 bases from J, the gap between germline ends came to 4 bases. For the CDR3, the DNA is TGTGCCAGCAGTTACGGGGATTCACCCCTCCACTTT. Encoded protein: CASSYGDSPLHF.

The chain has TRBV7-8 and TRBJ2-5; D possibly corresponds to TRBD2 (5 bases). Germline-derived CDR1 and CDR2 are SGHVS and FQNEAQ. V was cut by 4 bases and J by 2 bases, with 14 bases left in between. This CDR3 spans 15 amino acids. This CDR3 is CASSSRRSGQETQYF. The CDR3 DNA reads TGTGCCAGCAGCTCCAGAAGGTCGGGACAAGAGACCCAGTACTTC.

The CDR3 sequence is CASIRGGAGANVLTF. For the CDR3, the DNA is TGTGCCAGCATCCGCGGGGGGGCTGGGGCCAACGTCCTGACTTTC. This chain connects TRBV7-2 to TRBJ2-6; 9 bases are a match to TRBD2. Per the germline V gene, CDR1 is SGHTA and CDR2 is FQGNSA. The length of the CDR3 is 15 residues. Trimming took 7 bases from V and 2 from J; bases not matched to a gene: 3. The full variable domain, with the rest looked up from reference TRBV7-2 and TRBJ2-6, is GAGVSQSPSNKVTEKGKDVELRCDPISGHTALYWYRQSLGQGLEFLIYFQGNSAPDKSGLPSDRFSAERTGGSVSTLTIQRTQQEDSAVYLCASIRGGAGANVLTFGAGSRLTVL.

V and J are TRBV6-1 and TRBJ2-2; D is uncertain. V was cut by 6 bases and J by 1 base, with 9 bases left in between. The CDR3 length is 14 residues. Per the germline V gene, CDR1 is MNHNS and CDR2 is SASEGT. The CDR3 protein is CASRTDLNTGELFF. CDR3 in DNA: TGTGCCAGCAGGACTGATCTGAACACCGGGGAGCTGTTTTTT.

The chain employs TRBV7-9 and TRBJ2-4; D may be TRBD1 or TRBD2 (6 bases each). The CDR3 has 14 amino acids. The germline gives CDR1 SEHNR, CDR2 FQNEAQ (reference sequence). V lost 6 bases and J 7 bases, leaving 16 bases between the germline ends. CDR3 in amino acids: CASSSEGGRNIQYF. The CDR3, as DNA: TGTGCCAGCAGTTCCGAAGGGGGGAGGAACATTCAGTACTTC.

This chain links TRBV20-1 with TRBJ2-1, with TRBD2 matching 13 bases. The CDR3 totals 14 residues. CDR1 and CDR2 from the germline V gene are DFQATT and SNEGSKA (reference sequence). CDR3 in amino acids: CSAGLAGDPRKQFF. As DNA, the CDR3 is TGCAGCGCCGGACTAGCGGGAGACCCGCGTAAGCAGTTCTTC.

V and J are TRBV5-4 and TRBJ2-5, with D tentatively TRBD1 or TRBD2 (6 bases each). Trimming removed 3 bases from V and 5 bases from J, with 20 bases in between. Germline loops: CDR1 SGHNT, CDR2 YYREEE (reference sequence). The length of the CDR3 is 16 residues. The CDR3 DNA reads as TGTGCCAGCAGCTCCCGGGGGCATGGATACAGTGAGACCCAGTACTTC. Residues: CASSSRGHGYSETQYF.

This clonotype occurred a few times. The rearrangement uses TRBV7-2 and TRBJ1-5; possibly TRBD1 for D (5 bases). The CDR3 loop spans 15 amino acids. Trimming shortened V by 5 bases and J by 9 bases, and 20 bases separated the two germline ends. CDR1 and CDR2 from the germline V gene are SGHTA and FQGNSA. Here the CDR3 reads CASSPNPDGGLPQHF. DNA for the CDR3: TGTGCCAGCAGCCCAAACCCGGACGGGGGATTGCCCCAGCATTTT. The full variable domain, rest sourced from reference TRBV7-2 and TRBJ1-5, is GAGVSQSPSNKVTEKGKDVELRCDPISGHTALYWYRQSLGQGLEFLIYFQGNSAPDKSGLPSDRFSAERTGGSVSTLTIQRTQQEDSAVYLCASSPNPDGGLPQHFGDGTRLSIL.

The chain is built from TRBV2 and TRBJ2-3; possible D gene TRBD2, 6 bases. Germline V gives CDR1 SNHLY, CDR2 FYNNEI. The CDR3 loop spans 14 amino acids. The V and J ends lost 6 bases and 2 bases respectively, with 12 bases between them. CDR3 in DNA: TGTGCCAGCAGCGGGGACTTTACCACAGATACGCAGTATTTT. Protein sequence: CASSGDFTTDTQYF.

In this sample, this clonotype turned up a few times. A junction end diverges from the germline sequence, so it may reflect a read error. V usage is TRBV7-9 and J usage is TRBJ1-3; D is undetermined. The germline V gene encodes CDR1 SEHNR and CDR2 FQNEAQ (reference sequence). CDR3 length: 14 residues. In DNA form, the CDR3 reads TGTGCTAGCAGCTTTTTAGACGTCGAAAACACCATATATTTT. Amino acids: CASSFLDVENTIYF.

CDR3 protein: CASSFNLAGSTDTQYF. The CDR3 nucleotides read TGTGCCAGCAGCTTTAACCTAGCGGGGAGCACAGATACGCAGTATTTT. This chain joins TRBV7-9 and TRBJ2-3, with 9 bases lining up with TRBD2. Germline CDR1 is SEHNR and CDR2 is FQNEAQ (reference sequence). The CDR3 is 16 residues long. The junction had 4 bases not matched to a gene; V was cut back by 3 bases and J by 0 bases.

The rearrangement uses TRBV29-1 and TRBJ2-7; 9 bases are a match to TRBD1. The V gene's germline CDR1 is SQVTM and CDR2 ANQGSEA. The CDR3 has 13 amino acids. After removal of 4 bases from V and 5 bases from J, the junction contained 6 bases not matched to a gene. The CDR3 sequence is CSVGGQGRDEQYF. Written as DNA, the CDR3 is TGCAGCGTTGGGGGACAGGGAAGAGACGAGCAGTACTTC.

The chain employs TRBV7-3 and TRBJ2-1; D remains ambiguous. Germline V gene lookup returns CDR1 SGHTA and CDR2 FQGTGA. The CDR3 spans 13 residues. Trimming shortened V by 6 bases and J by 1 base, and 7 bases separated the two germline ends. The CDR3 loop is CASSYNSYNEQFF. As DNA, the CDR3 is TGTGCCAGCAGTTACAATTCCTACAATGAGCAGTTCTTC.

The gene calls are TRBV19 and TRBJ2-2, with no clear D. The CDR3 has 14 amino acids. The germline V gene has CDR1 LNHDA and CDR2 SQIVND (reference sequence). Trimming stripped 3 bases from V and 1 base from J, with 6 bases between. The CDR3 reads CASSIKLNTGELFF. The CDR3 nucleotides read TGTGCCAGTAGTATTAAACTGAACACCGGGGAGCTGTTTTTT.

This clonotype showed up just a few times. The chain couples TRBV27 to TRBJ2-5; the match to TRBD2 covers 8 bases. Germline assignment: CDR1 MNHEY and CDR2 SMNVEV (reference sequence). This CDR3 comprises 19 residues. With 4 bases clipped from V and 0 bases from J, the junction kept 16 bases outside the gene matches. Here the CDR3 DNA reads TGTGCCAGCAGTTCCATATTCACTTTCGGGGGGGGTTACCAAGAGACCCAGTACTTC. It translates to CASSSIFTFGGGYQETQYF.

This clonotype was seen a few times. The V gene is TRBV20-1, the J gene TRBJ2-1; D not certain. The CDR3 has 14 amino acids. CDR1 and CDR2 from the germline V gene are DFQATT and SNEGSKA (reference sequence). Trimming cost V 0 bases and J 4 bases, with 10 bases left between them. CDR3 protein: CSARDQELYNEQFF. CDR3 DNA sequence: TGCAGTGCTAGAGATCAAGAACTTTACAATGAGCAGTTCTTC.

CDR3 loop: CSARRGQFEAFF. The CDR3 region has the DNA TGCAGTGCTAGACGCGGACAGTTTGAAGCTTTCTTT. V and J are TRBV20-1 and TRBJ1-1; a possible D gene is TRBD1 (6 bases). Trimming shortened V by 2 bases and J by 7 bases, and 11 bases separated the two germline ends. CDR3 size: 12 residues. Germline V gene sequence: CDR1 DFQATT, CDR2 SNEGSKA (reference sequence).

This clonotype was found a few times. This chain connects TRBV6-1 to TRBJ1-4, with 9 nucleotides matching TRBD1. CDR1 and CDR2 from the germline V gene are MNHNS and SASEGT. The CDR3 is made up of 17 amino acids. The J segment lost 8 bases and the V segment lost 2 bases, leaving 12 bases of the junction unmatched. DNA of the CDR3: TGTGCCAGCAGTGAATCCGTGCCGGGACAGGGCGGAGAAAAACTGTTTTTT. Translated: CASSESVPGQGGEKLFF.